This is a list of T cell receptor beta chains from one sample in a study of shared clonotypes between healthy human individuals. Some clones are missing from TCRdb's copy, which holds only in-frame ones; the method was immunoSEQ multiplex PCR. The sample lists about 2 million clones; just under 95% were seen once. The sequenced material came from naive CD8+ T cells sorted from blood. Receptors originate from a man aged 18 to 29 in good health. Each CDR3 is given with its conserved first and last residue. A D gene is named only where the DNA matches it firmly. Rows give clone size only sometimes, using once, few, many, or a class for an expanded clone.

TRBJ2-7	NA	TRBV7-9	TRBD2	CASRGGLAYEQYF	TGTGCCAGCAGGGGGGGACTAGCCTACGAGCAGTACTTC
TRBJ2-7	NA	TRBV5-4	TRBD2	CASSFETSAAYEQYF	TGTGCCAGCAGCTTTGAAACTAGCGCCGCCTACGAGCAGTACTTC
TRBJ1-2	NA	TRBV25-1	TRBD1	CASISDRGYGYTF	TGTGCCAGCATTTCGGACAGGGGATATGGCTACACCTTC
TRBJ2-7	NA	TRBV5-5	NA	CASSWVPGPYEQYF	TGTGCCAGCAGCTGGGTCCCGGGTCCCTACGAGCAGTACTTC
TRBJ2-7	NA	TRBV6-5	TRBD1	CASSYPRDRGYEQYF	TGTGCCAGCAGTTACCCCCGGGACAGGGGCTACGAGCAGTACTTC
TRBJ2-1	NA	TRBV9	TRBD2	CASSVVSGGSYNEQFF	TGTGCCAGCAGCGTAGTTAGCGGGGGCTCCTACAATGAGCAGTTCTTC
TRBJ1-4	once	TRBV7-6	NA	CASSSEPNEKLFF	TGTGCCAGCAGCTCGGAGCCTAATGAAAAACTGTTTTTT
TRBJ2-7	NA	TRBV5-1	TRBD1	CASSSSGTGPIISYEQYF	TGCGCCAGCAGCTCCTCCGGGACAGGTCCTATTATTTCCTACGAGCAGTACTTC
TRBJ2-1	NA	TRBV20-1	NA	CSARLVVEQFF	TGCAGTGCTAGACTTGTGGTTGAGCAGTTCTTC
TRBJ2-7	NA	TRBV13	TRBD2	CASSHSRLAGYEQYF	TGTGCCAGCAGCCACTCCCGGCTAGCGGGATACGAGCAGTACTTC
TRBJ2-7	NA	TRBV4-3	NA	CASSQDEGSHEQYF	TGCGCCAGCAGCCAAGACGAAGGGTCCCACGAGCAGTACTTC
TRBJ2-3	NA	TRBV4-1	TRBD2	CASSQDAASGSTTDTQYF	TGCGCCAGCAGCCAAGATGCAGCTAGCGGGAGTACTACAGATACGCAGTATTTT
TRBJ2-7	NA	TRBV12-5	NA	CASGFPDGNEQYF	TGTGCTAGTGGTTTCCCGGACGGTAACGAGCAGTACTTC
TRBJ2-1	NA	TRBV4-1	TRBD2	CASSQDPGGGLYNEQFF	TGCGCCAGCAGCCAAGATCCCGGCGGGGGGCTGTACAATGAGCAGTTCTTC
TRBJ2-7	NA	TRBV5-5	TRBD1	CASSLNRGSYEQYF	TGTGCCAGCAGCTTGAACAGGGGTAGTTACGAGCAGTACTTC
TRBJ2-7	once	TRBV7-2	NA	CASSLVPKEDEQYF	TGTGCCAGCAGCTTAGTCCCCAAGGAGGACGAGCAGTACTTC
TRBJ2-1	NA	TRBV9	NA	CASRRSSSYNEQFF	TGTGCCAGCAGGCGGAGCTCGTCCTACAATGAGCAGTTCTTC
TRBJ1-1	once	TRBV27	TRBD1	CASSPLPRDSENTEAFF	TGTGCCAGCAGTCCCTTACCCCGGGACAGTGAGAACACTGAAGCTTTCTTT
TRBJ2-7	NA	TRBV29-1	NA	CSVEDNRDEQYF	TGCAGCGTTGAAGATAACAGGGACGAGCAGTACTTC
TRBJ2-7	NA	TRBV4-1	NA	CASSQGVTYEQYF	TGCGCCAGCAGTCAAGGAGTAACCTACGAGCAGTACTTC
TRBJ1-3	NA	TRBV7-8	NA	CASSFLGEGGNTIYF	TGTGCCAGCAGCTTTCTCGGGGAAGGTGGAAACACCATATATTTT
TRBJ1-1	once	TRBV27	NA	CASSPTGLPLEAFF	TGTGCCAGCAGCCCCACGGGACTTCCACTTGAAGCTTTCTTT
TRBJ2-7	NA	TRBV18	NA	CASSPTGVEQYF	TGTGCCAGCTCACCAACGGGCGTCGAGCAGTACTTC
TRBJ1-1	NA	TRBV6-5	NA	CASSSAGGRITEAFF	TGTGCCAGCAGTTCAGCGGGAGGACGGATCACTGAAGCTTTCTTT
TRBJ2-1	NA	TRBV29-1	TRBD2	CSVDEAGLDNEQFF	TGCAGCGTTGATGAAGCGGGACTAGACAATGAGCAGTTCTTC
TRBJ2-7	NA	TRBV5-6	NA	CASSLGTGSEQYF	TGTGCCAGCAGCTTGGGAACAGGGAGCGAGCAGTACTTC
TRBJ2-5	NA	TRBV6-1	NA	CASSESKGLGETQYF	TGTGCCAGCAGTGAAAGTAAAGGCCTGGGGGAGACCCAGTACTTC
TRBJ2-3	NA	TRBV5-1	TRBD2	CASSSGLAGTDTQYF	TGCGCCAGCAGTTCGGGACTAGCGGGCACAGATACGCAGTATTTT
TRBJ2-7	NA	TRBV29-1	NA	CSVEGTEQYF	TGCAGCGTTGAAGGGACGGAGCAGTACTTC
TRBJ2-4	few	TRBV11-3	NA	CASSTESTDIQYF	TGTGCCAGCTCTACGGAATCGACAGACATTCAGTACTTC